One sample yielded the 20 T cell receptor beta chains listed below, sequenced in a study of T-cell reconstitution after alpha-beta-depleted transplantation in children. During its preparation, the TCRbeta library received unique molecular identifiers. TCRdb processed the PCR reads anew with MiXCR; each CDR3 protein has one entry. The profile shows about 610,000 distinct CDR3 sequences, about 10% of them singletons. Specimen: PBMCs from the stem cell graft donor, collected from the stem cell graft. The receptors were gathered from a human donor who donated a stem cell graft to a child with acute myeloid leukemia.

This clonotype was picked up a small number of times. V gene TRBV20-1 combines with J gene TRBJ2-7; D uncertain. The germline gives CDR1 DFQATT, CDR2 SNEGSKA (reference sequence). The CDR3 loop spans 14 amino acids. With 4 bases removed from V and 2 bases from J, the gap between germline ends came to 15 bases. CDR3 in amino acids: CSAKRAMFPYEQYF. In DNA form, the CDR3 reads TGCAGTGCTAAACGGGCGATGTTTCCCTACGAGCAGTACTTC.

This clonotype appeared a few times. The chain has TRBV19 and TRBJ2-7, with 9 bases aligning to TRBD1. Trimming removed 6 bases from V and 6 bases from J; junction bases left unmatched: 6. Germline loops: CDR1 LNHDA, CDR2 SQIVND (reference sequence). The length of the CDR3 is 13 residues. The CDR3 DNA reads as TGTGCCAGTAGCCCCGGGACAGGGTTCGAGCAGTACTTC. Encoded protein: CASSPGTGFEQYF.

The CDR3, as DNA: TGCAGTGCTAGAGATCAGGGAGGCTCTGGGGCCAACGTCCTGACTTTC. Encoded protein: CSARDQGGSGANVLTF. This sequence joins TRBV20-1 and TRBJ2-6, with TRBD2 as a possible D gene (6 bases). The CDR3 has 16 residues. Germline V gives CDR1 DFQATT, CDR2 SNEGSKA (reference sequence). V lost 0 bases to trimming and J lost 0 bases, with 9 bases between them.

The rearrangement joins TRBV6-1 to TRBJ2-2; D possibly corresponds to TRBD1 (6 bases). V lost 2 bases and J 7 bases, leaving 14 bases between the germline ends. This CDR3 has 15 amino acids. CDR1 and CDR2 from the germline V gene are MNHNS and SASEGT. CDR3 protein: CASSERGARGGELFF. The DNA for the CDR3 is TGTGCCAGCAGTGAAAGAGGGGCCAGGGGCGGGGAGCTGTTTTTT.

The V call is TRBV20-1, the J call TRBJ2-4; D uncertain. Trimming pared 5 bases from V and 0 bases from J, leaving 14 bases between. Germline CDR1 reads DFQATT; CDR2 reads SNEGSKA (reference sequence). The CDR3 is made up of 15 amino acids. CDR3 in DNA: TGCAGTGCTCAGCCCAGTCAATTAGCCAAAAACATTCAGTACTTC. This gives the protein CSAQPSQLAKNIQYF.

This clonotype was found a few times. J is TRBJ2-7 and V is TRBV7-2; possible D gene TRBD1, 5 bases. CDR3 size: 14 residues. Germline CDR1 SGHTA, CDR2 FQGNSA. Trimming removed 2 bases at V and 3 bases at J, with 11 bases between. The CDR3 loop reads CASSLQGHYYEQYF. Written as DNA, the CDR3 is TGTGCCAGCAGCTTACAGGGCCACTACTACGAGCAGTACTTC.

The sample holds many counts of this clonotype. J is TRBJ2-7 and V is TRBV7-2; tentatively, D is TRBD1 (6 bases). The CDR3 totals 15 residues. Trimming took 4 bases from V and 0 from J, leaving 13 bases between them. CDR1 and CDR2 (germline): SGHTA, FQGNSA. DNA of the CDR3: TGTGCCAGCAGCTCAGACCGGGACACCTCCTACGAGCAGTACTTC. This codes for CASSSDRDTSYEQYF.

The J gene is TRBJ2-2, the V gene TRBV6-2 or TRBV6-3; D gene ambiguous. Germline V gene data show CDR1 as MNHEY and CDR2 as SVGEGT. CDR3 length: 15 residues. V lost 6 bases, J lost 4 bases, and 15 bases lay in between. The CDR3 spells CASSIRSPLTGELFF. CDR3 sequence (DNA): TGTGCCAGCAGCATTCGGAGCCCTCTCACCGGGGAGCTGTTTTTT.

In this sample, this clonotype turned up a few times. The V and J genes are TRBV28 and TRBJ2-2; 7 positions match TRBD1. This CDR3 contains 17 residues. The germline V gene has CDR1 MDHEN and CDR2 SYDVKM. The J segment lost 7 bases and the V segment lost 3 bases, leaving 14 bases of the junction unmatched. CDR3 bases: TGTGCCAGCAGTTTTTACGGACAGGAGAATCGAGGCGGGGAGCTGTTTTTT. It is translated as CASSFYGQENRGGELFF.

The rearrangement joins TRBV30 to TRBJ1-2, with a weak D call TRBD1 (6 bases). Germline V lookup: CDR1 GTSNPN, CDR2 SVGIG (reference sequence). There are 15 residues in the CDR3. The V end was cut by 6 bases, the J end by 5 bases, with 22 bases between. The CDR3 nucleotides are TGTGCCTGCGTCGTCCTGCCAGGGGAAGAATATGGCTACACCTTC. This codes for CACVVLPGEEYGYTF.

The chain is built from TRBV18 and TRBJ2-1, with TRBD2 matching over 11 bases. Trimming cost V 6 bases and J 5 bases; bases outside gene matches: 6. The CDR3 is 15 amino acids. The germline V gene encodes CDR1 KGHSH and CDR2 LQKENI. CDR3 nucleotides: TGTGCCAGCTCGGGACTAGCGGAACCCAACAATGAGCAGTTCTTC. Translated, it gives CASSGLAEPNNEQFF.

This clonotype was seen only a few times. This chain uses TRBV28 with TRBJ1-1; tentatively, D is TRBD1 (5 bases). Between the trimmed V and J ends, which lost 6 bases and 4 bases, there was a span of 12 bases. CDR3 length equals 13 residues. The germline V gene encodes CDR1 MDHEN and CDR2 SYDVKM. The CDR3 spells CASRGPAGTEAFF. The DNA for the CDR3 is TGTGCCAGCAGGGGGCCTGCGGGCACTGAAGCTTTCTTT.

This clonotype was counted a few times. The genes are TRBV10-3 and TRBJ1-3, with D unclear. The CDR3 consists of 14 residues. V was pared by 2 bases and J by 8 bases, with 13 bases between. CDR1 and CDR2 from the germline V gene are ENHRY and SYGVKD. CDR3 protein: CAISEGQVVDTIYF. CDR3 sequence (DNA): TGTGCCATCAGTGAGGGCCAGGTTGTTGACACCATATATTTT.

V is TRBV20-1 and J is TRBJ2-2, with D hard to call. The germline CDR1 and CDR2 sequences are DFQATT and SNEGSKA (reference sequence). V lost 0 bases and J lost 0, with 11 bases in between. The CDR3 has 16 residues. The CDR3 region is CSARDPAKPNTGELFF. DNA for the CDR3: TGCAGTGCTAGAGATCCGGCCAAACCGAACACCGGGGAGCTGTTTTTT.

V usage is TRBV3-1 and J usage is TRBJ2-1; TRBD1 matches at 7 bases. The CDR3 length is 16 residues. Trimming took 0 bases from V and 4 from J; bases not matched to a gene: 6. Germline CDR1 is LGHDT and CDR2 is YNNKEL (reference sequence). In DNA, the CDR3 is TGTGCCAGCAGCCAAGAGCCGGGACAGACTTACAATGAGCAGTTCTTC. Its translation: CASSQEPGQTYNEQFF.

The chain has TRBV15 and TRBJ2-5, with D possibly being TRBD2 (5 bases). Germline CDR1 reads LNHNV; CDR2 reads YYDKDF (reference sequence). V was pared by 0 bases and J by 2 bases, with 10 bases between. CDR3 length: 15 amino acids. CDR3 nucleotide sequence: TGTGCCACCAGCAGAGAAGCGGACTGGCAAGAGACCCAGTACTTC. Translating it yields CATSREADWQETQYF.

This clonotype was picked up a small number of times. The chain links TRBV5-1 to TRBJ2-1; D ambiguous. This CDR3 has 15 amino acids. Germline CDR1 reads SGHRS; CDR2 reads YFSETQ. The V end was cut by 0 bases, the J end by 4 bases, with 11 bases between. CDR3 sequence: CASSLANPPYNEQFF. The CDR3 region has the DNA TGCGCCAGCAGCTTGGCGAACCCCCCTTACAATGAGCAGTTCTTC.

The chain has TRBV6-5 and TRBJ2-1, with 9 bases that match TRBD1. The CDR3 is 15 residues long. V lost 4 bases and J lost 6; bases outside the gene matches: 7. Per the germline V gene, CDR1 is MNHEY and CDR2 is SVGAGI. Here the CDR3 DNA reads TGTGCCAGCAGTTTCACAGGGGGCACATCCAATGAGCAGTTCTTC. This encodes CASSFTGGTSNEQFF.

The rearrangement uses TRBV12-3 or TRBV12-4 and TRBJ2-4; a possible D gene is TRBD2 (7 bases). This CDR3 comprises 16 residues. Trimming pared 5 bases from V and 5 bases from J, leaving 19 bases between. The CDR3 bases are TGTGCCAGCAGTGTAGGGGGTGGAGGGAGGGAAAACATTCAGTACTTC. This codes for CASSVGGGGRENIQYF.

This clonotype was counted many times. J is TRBJ2-7 and V is TRBV28, with a weak D call TRBD1 (7 bases). Trimming pared 7 bases from V and 0 bases from J, leaving 16 bases between. Germline assignment: CDR1 MDHEN and CDR2 SYDVKM. The CDR3 has 15 residues. The CDR3 DNA sequence: TGTGCCAGCACCTCAGGGGGGCCCTCCTCCTACGAGCAGTACTTC. Its translation: CASTSGGPSSYEQYF.